The following is a T cell receptor (beta chain) sequence with its context. Per the authors' pipeline: Amplification with reference gene primers provided the estimates of nucleated cell counts. Libraries were prepared by immunoSEQ multiplex PCR; TCRdb keeps only in-frame clonotypes and omits some of them. V and J calls plus clone size are reproduced from that table; the DNA served to infer D and trimming. The sample has fewer than 300,000 clones, 70% to 90% seen once; the top ten hold 9% to 9.5%. This record comes from a study of blood T cell repertoires in COVID-19. Study context: Samples of COVID-19 (acute and convalescent) were obtained from the United States, Italy and Spain.

This CDR3 has 15 amino acids. The ends lost 6 bases at V and 4 bases at J; junction bases unmatched: 7. The germline gives CDR1 SGHNT, CDR2 YENEEA. The sequence was obtained from a man between 18 and 29 years old with active or convalescent COVID-19. The chain employs TRBV11-3 and TRBJ2-5; 11 bases agree with TRBD1. The specimen sequenced was peripheral blood. Written as DNA, the CDR3 is TGTGCCAGCAGTATTTCGGGACAGGGGGTAGAGACCCAGTACTTC. Its protein is CASSISGQGVETQYF.